Listed below are T cell receptor beta chains from one sample, sequenced in a study of neoadjuvant nivolumab and ipilimumab in lung cancer. Only in-frame clones appear in the TCRdb table, and some are missing; sequencing was by immunoSEQ multiplex PCR. The sample lists about 12,000 clones, approximately 94% occurring once. Sequences were derived from peripheral blood, sampled after neoadjuvant nivolumab, alone or with ipilimumab, at or shortly before surgery. Receptors originate from an adult with non-small cell lung cancer. Each CDR3 is given with its conserved first and last residue. A D gene is named only where the DNA matches it firmly. For some rows the clone size is stated as once, few or many, or as a class when expanded; others skip it.

j_call: TRBJ2-7; d_call: TRBD2; v_call: TRBV5-4; clone_size: NA; cdr3_aa: CASSLGPVAGDHEQYF; cdr3_nt: TGTGCCAGCAGCTTGGGCCCGGTAGCGGGAGATCACGAGCAGTACTTC
j_call: TRBJ2-1; d_call: NA; v_call: TRBV5-1; clone_size: NA; cdr3_aa: CASSPDPSNEQFF; cdr3_nt: TGCGCCAGCAGTCCCGACCCTTCAAATGAGCAGTTCTTC
j_call: TRBJ1-2; d_call: NA; v_call: TRBV6-5; clone_size: NA; cdr3_aa: CASSYSAGNYGYTF; cdr3_nt: TGTGCCAGCAGTTACTCTGCAGGGAACTATGGCTACACCTTC
j_call: TRBJ2-3; d_call: TRBD2; v_call: TRBV27; clone_size: NA; cdr3_aa: CASSLRERMDTQYF; cdr3_nt: TGTGCCAGCAGTTTGCGGGAGAGGATGGATACGCAGTATTTT
j_call: TRBJ2-3; d_call: TRBD2; v_call: TRBV6-5; clone_size: NA; cdr3_aa: CASKAGGTDTQYF; cdr3_nt: TGTGCCAGCAAAGCGGGAGGCACAGATACGCAGTATTTT
j_call: TRBJ1-5; d_call: NA; v_call: TRBV4-2; clone_size: NA; cdr3_aa: CASSPWFEEKFTSSINQPQHF; cdr3_nt: TGTGCCAGCAGCCCCTGGTTTGAGGAGAAGTTCACCTCTTCGATTAATCAGCCCCAGCATTTT
j_call: TRBJ2-2; d_call: NA; v_call: TRBV5-6; clone_size: NA; cdr3_aa: CASLSLGAGELFF; cdr3_nt: TGTGCCAGCCTTAGTTTGGGGGCCGGGGAGCTGTTTTTT
j_call: TRBJ2-5; d_call: TRBD1; v_call: TRBV7-7; clone_size: NA; cdr3_aa: CASSQGQGAETQYF; cdr3_nt: TGTGCCAGCAGCCAAGGACAGGGGGCTGAGACCCAGTACTTC
j_call: TRBJ1-4; d_call: NA; v_call: TRBV5-4; clone_size: NA; cdr3_aa: CASSPGTQEKLFF; cdr3_nt: TGTGCCAGCAGCCCCGGGACCCAAGAAAAACTGTTTTTT
j_call: TRBJ2-5; d_call: TRBD2; v_call: TRBV18; clone_size: NA; cdr3_aa: CASSPSGGETQYF; cdr3_nt: TGTGCCAGCTCACCAAGCGGGGGTGAGACCCAGTACTTC
j_call: TRBJ2-3; d_call: TRBD2; v_call: TRBV30; clone_size: once; cdr3_aa: CAWSGLAGDTQYF; cdr3_nt: TGTGCCTGGAGTGGACTAGCGGGAGATACGCAGTATTTT
j_call: TRBJ2-2; d_call: NA; v_call: TRBV7-2; clone_size: NA; cdr3_aa: CASSLRSTGELFF; cdr3_nt: TGTGCCAGCAGCTTACGTAGTACCGGGGAGCTGTTTTTT
j_call: TRBJ1-2; d_call: TRBD1; v_call: TRBV9; clone_size: NA; cdr3_aa: CASSQTGANYGYTF; cdr3_nt: TGTGCCAGCAGTCAGACAGGGGCTAACTATGGCTACACCTTC
j_call: TRBJ2-7; d_call: NA; v_call: TRBV13; clone_size: NA; cdr3_aa: CASSRGLLREQYF; cdr3_nt: TGTGCCAGCAGCCGGGGCCTACTACGCGAGCAGTACTTC
j_call: TRBJ2-2; d_call: NA; v_call: TRBV5-4; clone_size: NA; cdr3_aa: CASSFNSAVNTGELFF; cdr3_nt: TGTGCCAGCAGCTTTAACTCCGCCGTGAACACCGGGGAGCTGTTTTTT
j_call: TRBJ2-3; d_call: TRBD1; v_call: TRBV28; clone_size: NA; cdr3_aa: CASSWDRGLGDTQYF; cdr3_nt: TGTGCCAGCAGCTGGGACAGGGGATTAGGAGATACGCAGTATTTT
j_call: TRBJ1-1; d_call: NA; v_call: TRBV19; clone_size: NA; cdr3_aa: CASSMIFGVTEAFF; cdr3_nt: TGTGCCAGTAGTATGATCTTTGGGGTCACTGAAGCTTTCTTT
j_call: TRBJ2-2; d_call: NA; v_call: TRBV6-5; clone_size: NA; cdr3_aa: CASREVNTGELFF; cdr3_nt: TGTGCCAGCAGGGAAGTGAACACCGGGGAGCTGTTTTTT
j_call: TRBJ2-1; d_call: NA; v_call: TRBV27; clone_size: once; cdr3_aa: CASTSGTNSRVPYNEQFF; cdr3_nt: TGTGCCAGCACATCGGGGACGAATTCTCGTGTCCCCTACAATGAGCAGTTCTTC
j_call: TRBJ2-7; d_call: NA; v_call: TRBV6-1; clone_size: NA; cdr3_aa: CASSESSYEQYF; cdr3_nt: TGTGCCAGCAGTGAAAGCTCCTACGAGCAGTACTTC
j_call: TRBJ2-1; d_call: TRBD1; v_call: TRBV4-2; clone_size: NA; cdr3_aa: CASSVRQGAFGEQFF; cdr3_nt: TGTGCCAGCAGCGTTAGACAGGGGGCATTTGGTGAGCAGTTCTTC
j_call: TRBJ1-1; d_call: NA; v_call: TRBV5-6; clone_size: NA; cdr3_aa: CASSLGLNTEAFF; cdr3_nt: TGTGCCAGCAGCTTGGGATTGAACACTGAAGCTTTCTTT
j_call: TRBJ2-7; d_call: NA; v_call: TRBV27; clone_size: NA; cdr3_aa: CASSRRQGYEQYF; cdr3_nt: TGTGCCAGCAGTCGTCGGCAGGGGTACGAGCAGTACTTC
j_call: TRBJ1-3; d_call: NA; v_call: TRBV30; clone_size: NA; cdr3_aa: CAWSLLPSGGSGNTIYF; cdr3_nt: TGTGCCTGGAGTTTACTCCCCAGTGGCGGGTCTGGAAACACCATATATTTT
j_call: TRBJ1-5; d_call: NA; v_call: TRBV28; clone_size: NA; cdr3_aa: CASISVGGGNQPQHF; cdr3_nt: TGTGCCAGCATCAGCGTAGGGGGTGGCAATCAGCCCCAGCATTTT
j_call: TRBJ1-1; d_call: NA; v_call: TRBV5-1; clone_size: NA; cdr3_aa: CASSSWGAGQGTEAFF; cdr3_nt: TGCGCCAGCAGCTCGTGGGGCGCTGGCCAGGGCACTGAAGCTTTCTTT
j_call: TRBJ2-6; d_call: TRBD2; v_call: TRBV19; clone_size: NA; cdr3_aa: CASSLTSERSGANVLTF; cdr3_nt: TGTGCCAGTAGTTTGACTAGCGAGCGGTCTGGGGCCAACGTCCTGACTTTC
j_call: TRBJ2-3; d_call: TRBD1; v_call: TRBV30; clone_size: NA; cdr3_aa: CAFLRQGSDTQYF; cdr3_nt: TGTGCCTTCCTAAGACAGGGGTCCGATACGCAGTATTTT
j_call: TRBJ2-7; d_call: NA; v_call: TRBV20-1; clone_size: once; cdr3_aa: CSVESSYEQYF; cdr3_nt: TGCAGTGTGGAGTCCTCCTACGAGCAGTACTTC
j_call: TRBJ2-7; d_call: NA; v_call: TRBV6-5; clone_size: NA; cdr3_aa: CASSGDLSTYEQYF; cdr3_nt: TGTGCCAGCAGTGGGGACTTATCGACCTACGAGCAGTACTTC
j_call: TRBJ1-1; d_call: NA; v_call: TRBV5-1; clone_size: few; cdr3_aa: CASRSDRPLNTEAFF; cdr3_nt: TGCGCCAGCAGATCTGACAGGCCTCTGAACACTGAAGCTTTCTTT
j_call: TRBJ2-1; d_call: TRBD2; v_call: TRBV7-9; clone_size: NA; cdr3_aa: CASSPSLGLARGYNEQFF; cdr3_nt: TGTGCCAGCAGCCCCAGCCTAGGACTAGCCCGGGGCTACAATGAGCAGTTCTTC
j_call: TRBJ1-4; d_call: TRBD1; v_call: TRBV5-1; clone_size: NA; cdr3_aa: CASSPGQVVEKLFF; cdr3_nt: TGCGCCAGCAGCCCTGGACAGGTTGTAGAAAAACTGTTTTTT
j_call: TRBJ2-7; d_call: NA; v_call: TRBV5-1; clone_size: NA; cdr3_aa: CASSRGVGEYEQYF; cdr3_nt: TGCGCCAGCAGCCGAGGGGTAGGTGAGTACGAGCAGTACTTC
j_call: TRBJ1-5; d_call: NA; v_call: TRBV28; clone_size: NA; cdr3_aa: CASSDFIGQPQHF; cdr3_nt: TGTGCCAGCAGTGATTTTATAGGTCAGCCCCAGCATTTT
j_call: TRBJ2-5; d_call: NA; v_call: TRBV7-8; clone_size: NA; cdr3_aa: CASSMDTQETQYF; cdr3_nt: TGTGCCAGCAGCATGGACACCCAAGAGACCCAGTACTTC
j_call: TRBJ2-3; d_call: NA; v_call: TRBV6-5; clone_size: NA; cdr3_aa: CASSYSGPSTDTQYF; cdr3_nt: TGTGCCAGCAGTTACTCAGGACCTAGCACAGATACGCAGTATTTT
j_call: TRBJ2-3; d_call: TRBD1; v_call: TRBV5-4; clone_size: NA; cdr3_aa: CASSLQGADTQYF; cdr3_nt: TGTGCCAGCAGCTTGCAGGGGGCAGATACGCAGTATTTT
j_call: TRBJ2-3; d_call: NA; v_call: TRBV27; clone_size: NA; cdr3_aa: CASTPARVPFTDTQYF; cdr3_nt: TGTGCCAGCACCCCCGCTAGAGTCCCTTTCACAGATACGCAGTATTTT
j_call: TRBJ2-2; d_call: NA; v_call: TRBV6-4; clone_size: once; cdr3_aa: CASSDTVTGELFF; cdr3_nt: TGTGCCAGCAGTGACACGGTCACCGGGGAGCTGTTTTTT
j_call: TRBJ2-5; d_call: TRBD1; v_call: TRBV19; clone_size: NA; cdr3_aa: CASSTRTGQGETQYF; cdr3_nt: TGTGCCAGTAGTACCAGGACAGGGCAAGGCGAGACCCAGTACTTC
j_call: TRBJ2-3; d_call: TRBD1; v_call: TRBV5-1; clone_size: NA; cdr3_aa: CASSLQGITDTQYF; cdr3_nt: TGCGCCAGCAGCTTACAGGGGATCACAGATACGCAGTATTTT
j_call: TRBJ2-3; d_call: NA; v_call: TRBV29-1; clone_size: NA; cdr3_aa: CSVDRVEAGDNTDTQYF; cdr3_nt: TGCAGCGTGGACAGGGTAGAGGCGGGGGACAACACAGATACGCAGTATTTT
j_call: TRBJ1-2; d_call: NA; v_call: TRBV30; clone_size: NA; cdr3_aa: CAWRVGGNYGYTF; cdr3_nt: TGTGCCTGGAGGGTCGGTGGGAACTATGGCTACACCTTC
j_call: TRBJ1-5; d_call: TRBD1; v_call: TRBV5-6; clone_size: once; cdr3_aa: CASSGEGDRGLDQPQHF; cdr3_nt: TGTGCCAGCAGCGGGGAGGGTGACAGGGGGCTCGATCAGCCCCAGCATTTT
j_call: TRBJ2-3; d_call: TRBD2; v_call: TRBV10-1; clone_size: NA; cdr3_aa: CASSESGGETDTQYF; cdr3_nt: TGCGCCAGCAGTGAGTCGGGGGGGGAGACAGATACGCAGTATTTT
j_call: TRBJ1-5; d_call: NA; v_call: TRBV25-1; clone_size: once; cdr3_aa: CASSREGRQPQHF; cdr3_nt: TGTGCCAGCAGCAGGGAGGGAAGGCAGCCCCAGCATTTT
j_call: TRBJ2-1; d_call: NA; v_call: TRBV29-1; clone_size: NA; cdr3_aa: CSVEDPRAPHQTYNEQFF; cdr3_nt: TGCAGCGTTGAAGATCCAAGAGCCCCCCATCAAACCTACAATGAGCAGTTCTTC
j_call: TRBJ2-5; d_call: TRBD2; v_call: TRBV5-1; clone_size: NA; cdr3_aa: CASGAGTSGQETQYF; cdr3_nt: TGCGCCAGTGGGGCCGGGACTAGCGGTCAAGAGACCCAGTACTTC
j_call: TRBJ2-7; d_call: NA; v_call: TRBV4-1; clone_size: NA; cdr3_aa: CASSQEGPLYEQYF; cdr3_nt: TGCGCCAGCAGCCAAGAAGGGCCCCTTTACGAGCAGTACTTC
j_call: TRBJ2-2; d_call: TRBD1; v_call: TRBV11-3; clone_size: NA; cdr3_aa: CASSVTGEVGELFF; cdr3_nt: TGTGCCAGCAGCGTCACAGGGGAAGTCGGGGAGCTGTTTTTT
j_call: TRBJ1-3; d_call: NA; v_call: TRBV11-2; clone_size: NA; cdr3_aa: CASSFAFWGSGNTIYF; cdr3_nt: TGTGCCAGCAGCTTTGCTTTCTGGGGCTCTGGAAACACCATATATTTT
j_call: TRBJ2-7; d_call: TRBD2; v_call: TRBV7-2; clone_size: NA; cdr3_aa: CASSLSGLSGTPHF; cdr3_nt: TGTGCCAGCAGCTTATCTGGCCTTAGCGGGACTCCTCACTTC
j_call: TRBJ1-5; d_call: NA; v_call: TRBV5-5; clone_size: once; cdr3_aa: CASSRSLQGNQPQHF; cdr3_nt: TGTGCCAGCAGCCGATCACTTCAGGGGAATCAGCCCCAGCATTTT